The TCR beta chain under discussion was sequenced for a study of blood T cell repertoires in COVID-19. The CDR3 runs 13 residues. The V segment lost 4 bases and the J segment 7 bases; nucleotides outside the gene matches: 6. Germline CDR1 reads GTSNPN; CDR2 reads SVGIG (reference sequence). Profiled with immunoSEQ multiplex PCR; TCRdb holds only in-frame clones, not every one. The sample holds about 300,000 clones, roughly nine tenths seen once. Sequencing was done on a sample of peripheral blood. The V and J genes are TRBV30 and TRBJ1-4, with 7 bases identical to TRBD1. The receptor was derived from a woman aged 25-40 years with COVID-19, enrolled during active disease. CDR3 DNA sequence: TGTGCCTGGACTCCAGGGGGGACTGAAAAACTGTTTTTT. Translation gives CAWTPGGTEKLFF.